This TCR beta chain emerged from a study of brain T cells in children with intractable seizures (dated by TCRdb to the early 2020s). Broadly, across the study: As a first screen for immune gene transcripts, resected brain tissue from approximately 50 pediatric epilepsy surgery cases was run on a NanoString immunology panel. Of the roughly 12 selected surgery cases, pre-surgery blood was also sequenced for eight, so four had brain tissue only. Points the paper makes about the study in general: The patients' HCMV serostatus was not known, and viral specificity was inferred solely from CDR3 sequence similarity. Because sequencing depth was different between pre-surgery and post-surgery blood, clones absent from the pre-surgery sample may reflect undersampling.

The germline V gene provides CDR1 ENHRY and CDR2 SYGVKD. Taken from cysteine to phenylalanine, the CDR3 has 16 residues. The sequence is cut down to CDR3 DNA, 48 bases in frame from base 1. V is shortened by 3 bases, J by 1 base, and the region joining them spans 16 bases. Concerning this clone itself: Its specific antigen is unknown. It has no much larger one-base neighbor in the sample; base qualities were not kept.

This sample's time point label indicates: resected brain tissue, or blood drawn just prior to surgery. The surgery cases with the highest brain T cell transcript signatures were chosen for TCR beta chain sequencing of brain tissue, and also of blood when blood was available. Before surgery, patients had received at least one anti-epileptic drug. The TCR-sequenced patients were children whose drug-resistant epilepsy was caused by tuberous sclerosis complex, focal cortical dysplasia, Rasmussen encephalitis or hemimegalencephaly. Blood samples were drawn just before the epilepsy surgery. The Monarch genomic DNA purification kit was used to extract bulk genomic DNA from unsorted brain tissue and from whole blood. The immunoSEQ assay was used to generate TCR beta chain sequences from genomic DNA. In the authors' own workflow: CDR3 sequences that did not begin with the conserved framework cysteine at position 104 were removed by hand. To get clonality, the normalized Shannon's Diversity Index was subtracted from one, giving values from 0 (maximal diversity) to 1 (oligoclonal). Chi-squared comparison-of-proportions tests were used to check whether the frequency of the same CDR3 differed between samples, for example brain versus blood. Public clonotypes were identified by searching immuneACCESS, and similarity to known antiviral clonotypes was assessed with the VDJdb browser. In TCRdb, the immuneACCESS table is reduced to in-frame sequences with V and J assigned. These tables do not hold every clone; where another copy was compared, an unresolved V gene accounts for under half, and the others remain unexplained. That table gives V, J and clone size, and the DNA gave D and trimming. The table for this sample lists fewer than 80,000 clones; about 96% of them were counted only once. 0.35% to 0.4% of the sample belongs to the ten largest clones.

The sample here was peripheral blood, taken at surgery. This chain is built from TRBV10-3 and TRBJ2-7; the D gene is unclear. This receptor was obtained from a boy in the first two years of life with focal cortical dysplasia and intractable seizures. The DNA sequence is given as TGTGCCATCAGTGACATGGACCCCACCAGGTCCTACGAGCAGTACTTC. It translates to CAISDMDPTRSYEQYF.